This T cell receptor (beta chain) is drawn from a study of beta chain features in type 1 diabetes. General study results and limits: Type 1 diabetes patients had fewer VDJ junction insertions and more deletions. In these data, an HLA type influence on TCRB rearrangement remained unresolved.

Germline V gene data show CDR1 as SGDLS and CDR2 as YYNGEE. V lost 1 base and J lost 6, with 13 bases in between. The CDR3 is made up of 14 amino acids. In its sample, this clone was seen a few times. The antigen is not known. Every isolated RNA sample was fully reverse transcribed, so sequencing captured expressed TCRB transcripts. This table comes from immunoSEQ multiplex PCR, and its TCRdb copy is limited to in-frame clones, with some not included. The sample shows fewer than 500,000 clones, 11% to 15% of them seen only once. Using CD45RO/CCR7/CD25/CD127/CD95/CD27, CD4+ naive, central memory, regulatory and stem cell-like memory cells were sorted.

The source is a man aged 25 to 40 in good health. The sequenced sample was naive CD4+ T cells from blood. This sequence joins TRBV9 and TRBJ1-2; no reliable D call. CDR3 residues: CASSVSVGSDGYTF. Written as DNA, the CDR3 is TGTGCCAGCAGCGTATCCGTGGGTTCGGATGGCTACACCTTC.